This TCR beta chain was captured in a study of T cell responses to AZD1222 COVID-19 vaccine (TCRdb year 2021). Regarding the study in general: A total of just over 230 trial participants underwent TCR sequencing, of whom roughly 210 had received two doses of AZD1222 and around 26 had received two doses of the MenACWY control vaccine. Enrollment into the trials was organized by age into subgroups of 18-55, 56-69 and 70-plus years, and those subgroups contained 148, 28 and 57 TCR-sequenced participants, respectively. Overall study results and their limits: Because no day 14 peak-response samples were available, repertoires were characterized only after the peak T cell response. Reportedly, almost half of the unique spike-specific TCRs recognized epitopes lying outside the regions that are mutated in the B.1.351 and B.1.1.7 variants. Conclusions about previously exposed vaccinees are limited because only a handful of AZD1222 recipients were SARS-CoV-2 seropositive at baseline. The 56-69-year group was small, and its depth increase did not reach significance, likely because of low power. Participants were mostly white British, with more females than males. The authors suggested clonal diversity may have been underestimated. After two AZD1222 doses, both the breadth and the depth of spike-specific TCRs were significantly higher than at day 0 and than in MenACWY recipients. Vaccine-associated CD4 TCRs spanned the whole spike protein, with dominant responses in regions 160-218 and 743-854.

Per the publication, the time point label means: baseline before first vaccination. Interpreted using the paper, the treatment or condition label stands for: meningococcal conjugate vaccine given as trial control. The vaccinee samples were drawn from two UK trials, COV001 and COV002, one of which was a single-blind randomized controlled phase 2/3 trial testing AZD1222 (ChAdOx1 nCoV-19) in healthy adults. For TCRbeta chain sequencing, PBMC samples were collected from trial participants at day 0 and at day 28 after the second dose. In the germline V gene, CDR1 corresponds to MDHEN and CDR2 to SYDVKM. Inclusive of the bounding cysteine and phenylalanine, the CDR3 is 15 residues long. CDR3 DNA only is kept here, 45 bases in frame from base 1. The CDR3 regions of human TCRbeta chains were analyzed by immunosequencing. The paper's data handling went like this. Repertoire TCRs were matched against a reference library of SARS-CoV-2-specific TCRs generated with the MIRA antigen-specificity platform. Breadth was defined as the fraction of unique TCRs that were SARS-CoV-2-associated, and depth was defined as the fraction of total T cells that were SARS-CoV-2-associated. Each spike-specific TCR was assigned to its reactive spike region and to a CD4 or CD8 class using the MIRA data. Log10-transformed breadth and depth values were compared by one-way ANOVA with Sidak's multiple comparisons tests. TCRdb took this table from immuneACCESS and kept in-frame rearrangements with V and J called. Such tables lack part of the clones; where checked against another copy, unresolved V genes explain under half of the gap, and the rest is unexplained. Clone size and the V and J calls come from that table; the DNA yielded D and trimming. The sample has approximately 140,000 clones on record, approximately 95% of them singletons. The leading ten clones occupy 0.75% to 1% of the sample.

This clone was counted once. Its antigen is not yet known. The junction and the germline gene differ at one end; a read error may be behind it. Other DNA sequences from this sample encode an identical CDR3 as well. This TCR was sampled from an adult in good health. Sequenced material: peripheral blood, taken on day 0 of MenACWY control vaccination. Recombination linked TRBV28 to TRBJ1-3; TRBD1 fits 9 bases in the junction. The DNA reads as follows: TGTGCCAGCACCGAGGACAGGGGTCCTGGAAATACCATATATTTT. Translation gives CASTEDRGPGNTIYF.